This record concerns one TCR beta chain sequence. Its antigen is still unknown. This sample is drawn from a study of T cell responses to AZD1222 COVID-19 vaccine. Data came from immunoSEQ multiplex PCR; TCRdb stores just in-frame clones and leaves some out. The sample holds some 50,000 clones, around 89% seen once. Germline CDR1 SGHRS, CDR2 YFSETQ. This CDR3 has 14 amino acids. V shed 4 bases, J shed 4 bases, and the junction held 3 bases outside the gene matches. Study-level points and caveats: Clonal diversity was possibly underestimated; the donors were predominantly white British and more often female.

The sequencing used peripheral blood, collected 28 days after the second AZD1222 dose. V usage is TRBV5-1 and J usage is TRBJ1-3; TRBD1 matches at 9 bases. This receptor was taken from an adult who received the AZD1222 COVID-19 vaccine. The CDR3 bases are TGCGCCAGCAGCGAGGGACAGGGAGGAAACACCATATATTTT. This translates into CASSEGQGGNTIYF.